This is a list of T cell receptor beta chains from one sample in a study of T cell changes during pregnancy in multiple sclerosis. TCRdb's copy holds only in-frame clones and misses some; the assay was immunoSEQ multiplex PCR. The sample has around 50,000 clones, about nine tenths seen once. The sample was CD4+ T cells from peripheral blood mononuclear cells, taken after pregnancy. These receptors all come from a female donor in good health, enrolled as a control in a pregnancy study. Both conserved end residues are part of each CDR3. Each record gives: V gene, J gene, D gene, clone size, CDR3 DNA, CDR3 protein. The D gene is left open where the match is weak. The size entry is marked missing in some rows and otherwise reads once, few, many or a size class.

v_call: TRBV21-1; j_call: TRBJ1-2; d_call: .; clone_size: few; cdr3_nt: TGTGCCAGCAGCAATGGCAAGAACTATGGCTACACCTTC; cdr3_aa: CASSNGKNYGYTF
v_call: TRBV29-1; j_call: TRBJ1-1; d_call: .; clone_size: .; cdr3_nt: TGCAGCGTCCGGGTGGTGAACACTGAAGCTTTCTTT; cdr3_aa: CSVRVVNTEAFF
v_call: TRBV6-1; j_call: TRBJ1-3; d_call: .; clone_size: once; cdr3_nt: TGTGCCAGCAGTGCCGGGACAAACTCTGGAAACACCATATATTTT; cdr3_aa: CASSAGTNSGNTIYF
v_call: TRBV28; j_call: TRBJ1-5; d_call: .; clone_size: .; cdr3_nt: TGTGCCAGCAACTACGAAAATACGGCCCAGCATTTT; cdr3_aa: CASNYENTAQHF
v_call: TRBV5-1; j_call: TRBJ2-1; d_call: .; clone_size: .; cdr3_nt: TGCGCCAGCAGCTCCGGGAGCGCCAATGAGCAGTTCTTC; cdr3_aa: CASSSGSANEQFF
v_call: TRBV7-8; j_call: TRBJ1-2; d_call: .; clone_size: .; cdr3_nt: TGTGCCAGCAGCCCCGGTCAGGCGGGTATCTATGGCTACACCTTC; cdr3_aa: CASSPGQAGIYGYTF
v_call: TRBV19; j_call: TRBJ2-7; d_call: .; clone_size: .; cdr3_nt: TGTGCCAGTAGTATAGCGACCGGGACTGACTACGAGCAGTACTTC; cdr3_aa: CASSIATGTDYEQYF
v_call: TRBV2; j_call: TRBJ1-3; d_call: .; clone_size: once; cdr3_nt: TGTGCCAGCAGTGCCGGGGTTTCTGGAAACACCATATATTTT; cdr3_aa: CASSAGVSGNTIYF
v_call: TRBV5-8; j_call: TRBJ2-7; d_call: .; clone_size: .; cdr3_nt: TGTGCCAGCATGCGGGTGGGTGGCGAGCAGTACTTC; cdr3_aa: CASMRVGGEQYF
v_call: TRBV5-6; j_call: TRBJ2-5; d_call: TRBD2; clone_size: .; cdr3_nt: TGTGCCAGCAGACTCGGACTAGCCTCCATAGGGTCCCAGTACTTC; cdr3_aa: CASRLGLASIGSQYF
v_call: TRBV19; j_call: TRBJ2-5; d_call: .; clone_size: .; cdr3_nt: TGTGCCAGTAGTATTCAGGGTGCTGGGGAGACCCAGTACTTC; cdr3_aa: CASSIQGAGETQYF
v_call: TRBV6-5; j_call: TRBJ2-5; d_call: .; clone_size: .; cdr3_nt: TGTCAGGGCTGGTACCAAGAGACCCAGTACTTC; cdr3_aa: CQGWYQETQYF
v_call: TRBV10-3; j_call: TRBJ2-5; d_call: .; clone_size: .; cdr3_nt: TGTGCCATCAGTGGGCGGGGAACACAAGAGACCCAGTACTTC; cdr3_aa: CAISGRGTQETQYF
v_call: TRBV28; j_call: TRBJ2-1; d_call: TRBD1; clone_size: .; cdr3_nt: TGTGCCAGCAGTTTCGGGGCAGGGGGCGCCCGGATCTCCTACAATGAGCAGTTCTTC; cdr3_aa: CASSFGAGGARISYNEQFF
v_call: TRBV5-8; j_call: TRBJ2-1; d_call: .; clone_size: .; cdr3_nt: TGTGCCAGCAGCTGGGCGGGTGAGCAGTTCTTC; cdr3_aa: CASSWAGEQFF
v_call: TRBV4-1; j_call: TRBJ2-7; d_call: TRBD2; clone_size: .; cdr3_nt: TGCGCCAGCAGCCAAGCAGCCGGGGGGGCTAGCACAACCTACGAGCAGTACTTC; cdr3_aa: CASSQAAGGASTTYEQYF
v_call: TRBV7-9; j_call: TRBJ1-2; d_call: TRBD1; clone_size: .; cdr3_nt: TGTGCCAGCAGCCCGACAGGGTCTGGCTACACCTTC; cdr3_aa: CASSPTGSGYTF
v_call: TRBV1; j_call: TRBJ2-7; d_call: .; clone_size: .; cdr3_nt: TGCACCAGTCCACAGTGGATCGGGAACGAGCAGTACTTC; cdr3_aa: CTSPQWIGNEQYF
v_call: TRBV7-8; j_call: TRBJ2-7; d_call: TRBD1; clone_size: .; cdr3_nt: TGTGCCAGCAGCTTAGCGGGGACAGGTAGCTCCTACGAGCAGTACTTC; cdr3_aa: CASSLAGTGSSYEQYF
v_call: TRBV28; j_call: TRBJ1-5; d_call: TRBD1; clone_size: .; cdr3_nt: TGTGCCACCCGACAGGGTTTCAATCAGCCCCAGCATTTT; cdr3_aa: CATRQGFNQPQHF
v_call: TRBV9; j_call: TRBJ2-3; d_call: .; clone_size: once; cdr3_nt: TGTGCCAGCAGCTCTACAGATACGCAGTATTTT; cdr3_aa: CASSSTDTQYF